This TCR beta chain was sequenced during a study of OX40 agonist ivuxolimab in advanced cancers. The CDR3 has 16 residues. V was shortened by 0 bases and J by 1 base, with 12 bases between the two germline ends. Per the germline V gene, CDR1 is SGDLS and CDR2 is YYNGEE. Assay: immunoSEQ multiplex PCR; the TCRdb copy retains only in-frame clones and omits some. The sample holds roughly 41,000 clones, about 89% seen once. This clone was recorded only once. The clonotype was recovered from an adult with an advanced solid tumor such as melanoma, head and neck, liver or kidney cancer. The chain carries TRBV9 and TRBJ2-3, with D possibly matching TRBD1 (5 bases). The sample was CD4+ or CD8+ T cells sorted from blood, taken in a trial of the OX40 agonist ivuxolimab. The CDR3 sequence: CASSVAAIGGTDTQYF. The CDR3 region has the DNA TGTGCCAGCAGCGTAGCGGCCATAGGGGGCACAGATACGCAGTATTTT.